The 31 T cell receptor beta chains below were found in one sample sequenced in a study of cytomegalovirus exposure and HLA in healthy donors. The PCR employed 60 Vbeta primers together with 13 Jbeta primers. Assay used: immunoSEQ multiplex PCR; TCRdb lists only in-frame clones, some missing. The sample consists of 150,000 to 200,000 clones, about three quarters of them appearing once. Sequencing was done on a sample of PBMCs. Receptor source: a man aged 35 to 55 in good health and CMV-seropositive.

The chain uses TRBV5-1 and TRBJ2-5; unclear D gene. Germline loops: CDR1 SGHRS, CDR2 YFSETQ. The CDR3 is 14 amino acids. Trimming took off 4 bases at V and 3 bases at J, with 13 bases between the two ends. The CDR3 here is CASSGGPAEETQYF. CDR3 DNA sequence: TGCGCCAGCAGCGGCGGCCCGGCCGAAGAGACCCAGTACTTC.

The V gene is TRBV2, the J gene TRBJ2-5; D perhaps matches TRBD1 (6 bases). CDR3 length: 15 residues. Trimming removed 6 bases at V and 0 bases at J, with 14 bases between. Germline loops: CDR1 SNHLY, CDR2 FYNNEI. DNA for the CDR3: TGTGCCAGCAGGAAGGGGGTCACGTACCAAGAGACCCAGTACTTC. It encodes CASRKGVTYQETQYF. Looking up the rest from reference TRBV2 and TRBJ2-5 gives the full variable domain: EPEVTQTPSHQVTQMGQEVILRCVPISNHLYFYWYRQILGQKVEFLVSFYNNEISEKSEIFDDQFSVERPDGSNFTLKIRSTKLEDSAMYFCASRKGVTYQETQYFGPGTRLLVL.

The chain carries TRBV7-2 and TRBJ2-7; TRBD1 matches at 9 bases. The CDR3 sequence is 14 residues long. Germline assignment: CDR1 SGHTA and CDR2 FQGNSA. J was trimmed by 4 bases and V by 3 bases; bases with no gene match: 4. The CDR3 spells CASSFLGQGYEQYF. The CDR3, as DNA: TGTGCCAGCAGCTTTCTAGGACAGGGGTACGAGCAGTACTTC.

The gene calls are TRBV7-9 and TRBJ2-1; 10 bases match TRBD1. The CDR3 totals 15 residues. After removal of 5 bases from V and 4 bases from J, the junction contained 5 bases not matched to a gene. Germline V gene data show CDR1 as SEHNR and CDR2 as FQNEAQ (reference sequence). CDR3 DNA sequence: TGTGCCAGCAGCGAAGGGACAGGGGCTTACAATGAGCAGTTCTTC. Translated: CASSEGTGAYNEQFF.

The CDR3 is CASSTGQGGQETQYF. DNA for the CDR3: TGTGCCAGCAGTACCGGACAGGGAGGTCAAGAGACCCAGTACTTC. The chain combines TRBV6-5 with TRBJ2-5; 8 bases line up with TRBD1. With V trimmed by 5 bases and J by 2 bases, 7 bases remained unmatched. Looked up from germline, CDR1 is MNHEY and CDR2 is SVGAGI. The CDR3 covers 15 residues.

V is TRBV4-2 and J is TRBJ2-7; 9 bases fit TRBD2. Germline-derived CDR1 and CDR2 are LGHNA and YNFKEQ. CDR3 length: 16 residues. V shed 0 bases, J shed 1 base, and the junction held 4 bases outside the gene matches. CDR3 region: CASSQEGLAGSYEQYF. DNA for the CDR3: TGTGCCAGCAGCCAAGAGGGCCTAGCGGGATCCTACGAGCAGTACTTC.

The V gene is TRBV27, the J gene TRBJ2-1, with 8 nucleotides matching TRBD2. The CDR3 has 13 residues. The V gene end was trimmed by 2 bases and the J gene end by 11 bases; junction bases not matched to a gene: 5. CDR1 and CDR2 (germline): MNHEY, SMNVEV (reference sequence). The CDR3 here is CASSLPGTSQQFF. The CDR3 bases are TGTGCCAGCAGTTTACCGGGGACTAGTCAGCAGTTCTTC.

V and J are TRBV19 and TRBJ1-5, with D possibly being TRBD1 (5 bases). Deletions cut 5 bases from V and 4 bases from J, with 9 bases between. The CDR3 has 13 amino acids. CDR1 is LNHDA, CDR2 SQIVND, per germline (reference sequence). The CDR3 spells CASSGTGNQPQHF. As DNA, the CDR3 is TGTGCCAGTAGTGGAACAGGAAATCAGCCCCAGCATTTT.

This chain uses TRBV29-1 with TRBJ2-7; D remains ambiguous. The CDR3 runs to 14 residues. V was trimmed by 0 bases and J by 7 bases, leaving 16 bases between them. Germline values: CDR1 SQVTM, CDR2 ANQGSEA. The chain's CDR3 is CSVEDLDSPWEQYF. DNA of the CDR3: TGCAGCGTTGAAGATCTTGACTCCCCTTGGGAGCAGTACTTC.

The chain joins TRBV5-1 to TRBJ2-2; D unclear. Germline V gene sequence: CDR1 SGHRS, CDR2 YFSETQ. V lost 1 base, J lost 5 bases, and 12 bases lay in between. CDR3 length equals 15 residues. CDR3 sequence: CASSLIGSLTGELFF. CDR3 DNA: TGCGCCAGCAGCTTGATTGGCAGTCTGACCGGGGAGCTGTTTTTT. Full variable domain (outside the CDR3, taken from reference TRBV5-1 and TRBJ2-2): KAGVTQTPRYLIKTRGQQVTLSCSPISGHRSVSWYQQTPGQGLQFLFEYFSETQRNKGNFPGRFSGRQFSNSRSEMNVSTLELGDSALYLCASSLIGSLTGELFFGEGSRLTVL.

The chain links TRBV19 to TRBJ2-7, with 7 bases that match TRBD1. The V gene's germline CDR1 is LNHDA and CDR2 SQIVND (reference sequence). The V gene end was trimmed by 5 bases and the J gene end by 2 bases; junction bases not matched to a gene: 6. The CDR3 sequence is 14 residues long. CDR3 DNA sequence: TGTGCCAGTAGTTTCTCAGGGGGACCCTACGAGCAGTACTTC. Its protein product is CASSFSGGPYEQYF.

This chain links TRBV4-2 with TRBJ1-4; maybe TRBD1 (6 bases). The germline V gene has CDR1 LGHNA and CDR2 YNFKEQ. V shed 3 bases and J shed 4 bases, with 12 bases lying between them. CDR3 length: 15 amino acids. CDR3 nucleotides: TGTGCCAGCAGCCAGGGGGGGGGCGTTAATGAAAAACTGTTTTTT. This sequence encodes CASSQGGGVNEKLFF.

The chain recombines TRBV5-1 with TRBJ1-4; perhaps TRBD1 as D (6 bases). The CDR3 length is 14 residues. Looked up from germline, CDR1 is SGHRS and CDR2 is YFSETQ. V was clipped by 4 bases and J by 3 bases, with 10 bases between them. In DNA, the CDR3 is TGCGCCAGCAGCATACAGGGCGCTAATGAAAAACTGTTTTTT. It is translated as CASSIQGANEKLFF.

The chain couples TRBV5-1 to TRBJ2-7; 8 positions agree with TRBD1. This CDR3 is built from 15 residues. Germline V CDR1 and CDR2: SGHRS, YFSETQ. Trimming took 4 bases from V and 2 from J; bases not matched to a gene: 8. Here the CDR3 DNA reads TGCGCCAGCAGCCCACTCCGGACAGGGCCCTACGAGCAGTACTTC. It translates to CASSPLRTGPYEQYF.

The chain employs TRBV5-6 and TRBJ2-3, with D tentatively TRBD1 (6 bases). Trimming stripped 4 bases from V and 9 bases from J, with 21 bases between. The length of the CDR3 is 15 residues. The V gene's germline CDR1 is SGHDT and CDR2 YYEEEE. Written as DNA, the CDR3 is TGTGCCAGCAGCCTAACAGGGTCTCTCCAGGGGACGCAGTATTTT. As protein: CASSLTGSLQGTQYF.

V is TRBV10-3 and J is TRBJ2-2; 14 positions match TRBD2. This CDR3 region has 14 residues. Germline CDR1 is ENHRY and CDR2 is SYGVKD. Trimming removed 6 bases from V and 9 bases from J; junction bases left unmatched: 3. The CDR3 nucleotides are TGTGCCATCAGGGGGACTAGCGGGAGCAGGGAGCTGTTTTTT. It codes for CAIRGTSGSRELFF.

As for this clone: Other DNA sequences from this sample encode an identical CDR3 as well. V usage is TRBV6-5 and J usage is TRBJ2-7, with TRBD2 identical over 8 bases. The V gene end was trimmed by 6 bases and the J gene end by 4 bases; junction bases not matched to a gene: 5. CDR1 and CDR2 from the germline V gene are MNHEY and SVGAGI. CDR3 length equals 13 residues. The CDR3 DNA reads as TGTGCCAGCAGACCCGGGACTAGTTACGAGCAGTACTTC. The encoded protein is CASRPGTSYEQYF.

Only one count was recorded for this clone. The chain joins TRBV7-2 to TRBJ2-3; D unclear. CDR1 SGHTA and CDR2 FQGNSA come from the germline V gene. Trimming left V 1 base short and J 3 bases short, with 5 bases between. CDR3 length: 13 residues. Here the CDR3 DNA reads TGTGCCAGCAGCTTAGGGCGGACAGATACGCAGTATTTT. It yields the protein CASSLGRTDTQYF.

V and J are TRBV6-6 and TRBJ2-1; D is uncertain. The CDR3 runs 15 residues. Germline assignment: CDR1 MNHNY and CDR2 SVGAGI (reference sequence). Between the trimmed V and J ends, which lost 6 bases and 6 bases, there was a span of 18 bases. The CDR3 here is CASRSLASTSNEQFF. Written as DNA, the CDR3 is TGTGCCAGCAGATCCCTGGCATCGACAAGCAATGAGCAGTTCTTC.

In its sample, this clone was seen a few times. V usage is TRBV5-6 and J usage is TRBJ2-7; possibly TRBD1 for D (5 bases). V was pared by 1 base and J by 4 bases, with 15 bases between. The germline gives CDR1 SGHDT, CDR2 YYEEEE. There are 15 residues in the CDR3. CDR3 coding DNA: TGTGCCAGCAGCTTGTGGGCAGGGCTTGTGTACGAGCAGTACTTC. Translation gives CASSLWAGLVYEQYF.

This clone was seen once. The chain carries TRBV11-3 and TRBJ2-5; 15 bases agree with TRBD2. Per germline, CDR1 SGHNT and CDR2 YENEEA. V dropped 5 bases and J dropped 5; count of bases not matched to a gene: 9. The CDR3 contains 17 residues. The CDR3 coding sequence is TGTGCCAGCAGCCCCCGGACTAGCGGGAGGGGGGAGGAGACCCAGTACTTC. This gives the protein CASSPRTSGRGEETQYF.

CDR3 region: CASSIGGGRGLFSQPQHF. CDR3 DNA sequence: TGTGCCAGTAGTATAGGGGGTGGCAGGGGGCTATTTTCTCAGCCCCAGCATTTT. This chain connects TRBV19 to TRBJ1-5, with 8 bases identical to TRBD1. The CDR3 has 18 amino acids. After removal of 1 base from V and 6 bases from J, the junction contained 14 bases not matched to a gene. The germline V gene has CDR1 LNHDA and CDR2 SQIVND (reference sequence).

The CDR3 sequence is CASSLWEDNEQFF. The CDR3 DNA sequence: TGTGCCAGCAGCCTTTGGGAGGACAATGAGCAGTTCTTC. The chain couples TRBV5-6 to TRBJ2-1, with D possibly being TRBD2 (6 bases). Per germline, CDR1 SGHDT and CDR2 YYEEEE. Deletions cut 4 bases from V and 5 bases from J, with 10 bases between. This CDR3 comprises 13 residues.

The CDR3: CASFERESGIETQYF. The CDR3 DNA reads as TGCGCCAGCTTCGAGCGGGAGAGCGGGATAGAGACCCAGTACTTC. J is TRBJ2-5 and V is TRBV10-2; 8 bases line up with TRBD2. V was pared by 8 bases and J by 4 bases, with 12 bases of the junction left unmatched. This CDR3 contains 15 residues. Germline CDR1 and CDR2: WSHSY and SAAADI.

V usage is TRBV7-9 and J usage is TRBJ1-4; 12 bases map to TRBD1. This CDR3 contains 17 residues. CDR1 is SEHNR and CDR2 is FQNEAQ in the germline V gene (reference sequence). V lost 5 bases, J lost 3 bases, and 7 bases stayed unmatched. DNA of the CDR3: TGTGCCAGCAGCCGGGACAGGGGGCTGCGGTCTAATGAAAAACTGTTTTTT. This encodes CASSRDRGLRSNEKLFF.

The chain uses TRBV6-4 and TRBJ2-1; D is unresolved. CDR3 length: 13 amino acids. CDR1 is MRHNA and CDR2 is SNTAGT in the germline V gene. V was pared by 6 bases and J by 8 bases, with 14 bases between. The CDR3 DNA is TGTGCCAGCAGCCAACGCCCCTTAGATGAGCAGTTCTTC. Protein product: CASSQRPLDEQFF.

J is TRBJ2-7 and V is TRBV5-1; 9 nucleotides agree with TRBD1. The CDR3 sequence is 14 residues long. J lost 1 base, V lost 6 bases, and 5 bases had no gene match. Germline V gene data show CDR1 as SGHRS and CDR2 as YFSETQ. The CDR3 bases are TGCGCCAGCAAAGGACAGGGGCAATCCTACGAGCAGTACTTC. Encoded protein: CASKGQGQSYEQYF.

This CDR3 reads CASSPGLAGGNNEQFF. CDR3 DNA: TGTGCCAGCAGTCCGGGACTAGCGGGAGGGAACAATGAGCAGTTCTTC. V is TRBV28 and J is TRBJ2-1, with 16 positions matching TRBD2. This CDR3 region has 16 residues. Germline V gene lookup returns CDR1 MDHEN and CDR2 SYDVKM. The trim removed 5 bases at V and 5 bases at J, leaving 3 bases unmatched. The full variable domain, rest sourced from reference TRBV28 and TRBJ2-1, is DVKVTQSSRYLVKRTGEKVFLECVQDMDHENMFWYRQDPGLGLRLIYFSYDVKMKEKGDIPEGYSVSREKKERFSLILESASTNQTSMYLCASSPGLAGGNNEQFFGPGTRLTVL.

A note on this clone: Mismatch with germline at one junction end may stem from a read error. The chain's CDR3 is CASSYLGQGTDTQYF. CDR3 sequence (DNA): TGTGCCAGCAGCTACTTGGGACAGGGGACAGATACGCAGTATTTT. The chain joins TRBV6-5 to TRBJ2-3; 10 nucleotides line up with TRBD1. This CDR3 comprises 15 residues. From germline, CDR1 is MNHEY and CDR2 SVGAGI.

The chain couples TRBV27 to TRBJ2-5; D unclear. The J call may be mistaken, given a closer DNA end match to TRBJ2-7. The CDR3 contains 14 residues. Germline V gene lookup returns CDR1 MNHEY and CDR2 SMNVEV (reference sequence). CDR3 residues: CASSPRSGSYEQYF. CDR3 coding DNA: TGTGCCAGCAGCCCTCGGTCAGGTTCCTACGAGCAGTACTTC.

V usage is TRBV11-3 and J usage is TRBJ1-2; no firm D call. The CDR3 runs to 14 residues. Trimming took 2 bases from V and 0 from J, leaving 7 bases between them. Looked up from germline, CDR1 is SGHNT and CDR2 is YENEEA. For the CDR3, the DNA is TGTGCCAGCAGCTTAACCCAGGCTAACTATGGCTACACCTTC. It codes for CASSLTQANYGYTF.